The 2 T cell receptor beta chains presented below share a single source sample, sequenced in a study of T cells in localized non-small cell lung cancer. Profiled with immunoSEQ multiplex PCR; TCRdb holds only in-frame clones, not every one. The sample includes tens of thousands of clones, roughly three quarters of them seen just once. Source: peripheral blood, taken before any cancer treatment. The source is a male donor older than 55 with stage II squamous cell lung carcinoma.

This clone turned up a few times. V and J are TRBV29-1 and TRBJ2-1, with 10 bases identical to TRBD2. The length of the CDR3 is 14 residues. The germline V gene encodes CDR1 SQVTM and CDR2 ANQGSEA. The junction had 6 bases not matched to a gene; V was cut back by 6 bases and J by 4 bases. The CDR3, as DNA: TGCAGCGTGCTGACTAGCGGGCTTTACAATGAGCAGTTCTTC. Amino acids: CSVLTSGLYNEQFF.

The gene calls are TRBV6-1 and TRBJ2-2; D unresolved. V lost 2 bases, J lost 2 bases, and 9 bases lay in between. The germline V gene has CDR1 MNHNS and CDR2 SASEGT. The length of the CDR3 is 15 residues. The chain's CDR3 is CASSERVDNTGELFF. CDR3 sequence (DNA): TGTGCCAGCAGTGAAAGGGTCGATAACACCGGGGAGCTGTTTTTT.